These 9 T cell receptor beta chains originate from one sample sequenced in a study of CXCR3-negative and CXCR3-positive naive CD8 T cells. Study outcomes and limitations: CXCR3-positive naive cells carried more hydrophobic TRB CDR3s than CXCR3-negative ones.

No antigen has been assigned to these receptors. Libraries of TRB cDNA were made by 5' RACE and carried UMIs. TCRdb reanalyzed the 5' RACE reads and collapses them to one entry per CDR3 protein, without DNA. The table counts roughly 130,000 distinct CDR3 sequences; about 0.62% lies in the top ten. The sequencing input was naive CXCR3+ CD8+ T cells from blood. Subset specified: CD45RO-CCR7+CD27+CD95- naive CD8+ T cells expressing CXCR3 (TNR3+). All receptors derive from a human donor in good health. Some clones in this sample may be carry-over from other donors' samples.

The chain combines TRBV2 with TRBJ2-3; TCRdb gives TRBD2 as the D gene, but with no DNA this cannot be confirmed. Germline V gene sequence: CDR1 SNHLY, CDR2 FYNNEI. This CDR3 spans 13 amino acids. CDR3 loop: CAKTRVGTDTQYF.

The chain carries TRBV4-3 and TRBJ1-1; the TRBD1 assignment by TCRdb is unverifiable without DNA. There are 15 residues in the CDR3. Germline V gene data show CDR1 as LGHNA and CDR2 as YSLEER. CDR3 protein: CASSQDRAVNTEAFF.

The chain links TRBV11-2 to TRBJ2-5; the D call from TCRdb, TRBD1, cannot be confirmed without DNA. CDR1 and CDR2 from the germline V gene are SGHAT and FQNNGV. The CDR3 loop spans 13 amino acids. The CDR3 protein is CASSLEVSETQYF.

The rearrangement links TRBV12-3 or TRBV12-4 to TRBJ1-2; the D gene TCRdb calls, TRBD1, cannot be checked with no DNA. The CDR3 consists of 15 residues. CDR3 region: CASRPGTDTNYGYTF.

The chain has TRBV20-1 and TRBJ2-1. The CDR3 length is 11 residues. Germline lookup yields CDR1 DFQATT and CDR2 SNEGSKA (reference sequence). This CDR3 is CSASYGNEQFF.

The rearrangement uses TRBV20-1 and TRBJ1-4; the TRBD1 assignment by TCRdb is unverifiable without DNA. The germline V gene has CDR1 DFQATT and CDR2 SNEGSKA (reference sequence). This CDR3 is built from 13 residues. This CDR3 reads CSATPGTNEKLFF.

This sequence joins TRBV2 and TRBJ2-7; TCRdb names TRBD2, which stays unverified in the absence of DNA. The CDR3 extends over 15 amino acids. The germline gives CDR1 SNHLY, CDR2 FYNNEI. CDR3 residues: CASRPTSGRYYEQYF.

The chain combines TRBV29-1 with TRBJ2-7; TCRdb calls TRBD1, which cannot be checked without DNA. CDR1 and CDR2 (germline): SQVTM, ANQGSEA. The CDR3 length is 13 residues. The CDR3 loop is CSVRTGATYEQYF.

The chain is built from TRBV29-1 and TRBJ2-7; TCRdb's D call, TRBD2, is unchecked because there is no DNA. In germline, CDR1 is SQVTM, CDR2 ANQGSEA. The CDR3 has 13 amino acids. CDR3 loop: CSGSSGGSYEQYF.